The TCR beta chain described here comes from a study of early T cells in non-severe SARS-CoV-2 infection. Study-wide context: Sequenced material consisted of bulk RNA (from unsorted whole blood), and chains were unpaired.

This clonotype showed up many times. Its antigen is unidentified. The TCR library protocol was used to attach unique molecular identifiers. These identifiers were attached to individual cDNA molecules. TCRdb processed the 5' RACE reads anew with MiXCR; each CDR3 protein has one entry. The data contain about 35,000 distinct CDR3 sequences, roughly 6% of them seen just once; the ten biggest clones take up approximately 7.5%. V lost 0 bases, J lost 5 bases, and 10 bases lay in between. This CDR3 region has 14 residues. The V gene's germline CDR1 is LGHNA and CDR2 YNFKEQ. The study's findings and limits: Matching results from VDJdb favored anti-spike CD8 responses, leaving private and CD4 specificities undetected.

The specimen sequenced was whole blood. The TCR originated in an adult who was a healthcare worker with PCR-confirmed SARS-CoV-2 infection or an uninfected control (not recorded which). The V gene is TRBV4-2, the J gene TRBJ1-2, with D unclear. CDR3 nucleotides: TGTGCCAGCAGCCAAGATCAACCTGTGTATGGCTACACCTTC. It yields the protein CASSQDQPVYGYTF.